Only a few counts were recorded for the clone carrying this T cell receptor (beta chain). Its antigen is still unknown. Produced via immunoSEQ multiplex PCR; TCRdb's table is partial and in-frame only. The sample yields 65,000 to 80,000 clones, around 86% seen once. These data originate in a study of OX40 agonist ivuxolimab in advanced cancers. Study-level information: Past anti-PD-1, anti-PD-L1 or anti-CTLA-4 therapy was accepted, and 30% to 45% had received some.

The study, taken as a whole, reports: CD4+ and CD8+ T cells in blood underwent clonal expansion by week 6 at 0.1 to 3.0 mg/kg.

V lost 7 bases to trimming and J lost 7 bases; unmatched junction nucleotides: 11. CDR1 is LNHDA, CDR2 SQIVND, per germline (reference sequence). The CDR3 consists of 15 residues. The specimen comprised CD4+ or CD8+ T cells sorted from blood, sampled in a trial of the OX40 agonist ivuxolimab. The V and J genes are TRBV19 and TRBJ2-2; 8 nucleotides align to TRBD2. This clonotype was sampled from an adult with an advanced solid tumor such as melanoma, head and neck, liver or kidney cancer. DNA of the CDR3: TGTGCCAGTATCCGGGGACCGCGGGGGGACGGGGAGCTGTTTTTT. It yields the protein CASIRGPRGDGELFF.